Listed below are T cell receptor beta chains from one sample, sequenced in a study of OX40 agonist ivuxolimab in advanced cancers. The protocol was immunoSEQ multiplex PCR, while the TCRdb copy is restricted to in-frame clones and leaves out a portion. The sample shows about 69,000 clones, 85% of them seen only once. Source: CD4+ or CD8+ T cells sorted from blood, taken in a trial of the OX40 agonist ivuxolimab. The receptors stem from an adult with an advanced solid tumor such as melanoma, head and neck, liver or kidney cancer. Both conserved end residues are part of each CDR3. A D gene is named only where the DNA matches it firmly. For some rows the clone size is stated as once, few or many, or as a class when expanded; others skip it.

j_call: TRBJ2-1; cdr3_length: 14; d_call: TRBD1; v_call: TRBV6-5; clone_size: -; cdr3_nt: TGTGCCAGCAGCCGCGGACAGGGAAACAATGAGCAGTTCTTC; cdr3_aa: CASSRGQGNNEQFF
j_call: TRBJ1-5; cdr3_length: 15; d_call: -; v_call: TRBV18; clone_size: -; cdr3_nt: TGTGCCAGCTCACCCGACGGGCTCGTGGGCCAGCCCCAGCATTTT; cdr3_aa: CASSPDGLVGQPQHF
j_call: TRBJ2-7; cdr3_length: 11; d_call: -; v_call: TRBV7-9; clone_size: -; cdr3_nt: TGTGCCAGCAGCTTGACTGCTAAGCAGTACTTC; cdr3_aa: CASSLTAKQYF
j_call: TRBJ1-1; cdr3_length: 13; d_call: -; v_call: TRBV7-2; clone_size: once; cdr3_nt: TGTGCCAGCAGCTCAGAACCCAATGCTGAAGCTTTCTTT; cdr3_aa: CASSSEPNAEAFF
j_call: TRBJ2-2; cdr3_length: 15; d_call: TRBD1; v_call: TRBV7-9; clone_size: -; cdr3_nt: TGTGCCAGCAGAGCAACAGGGGCGAACACCGGGGAGCTGTTTTTT; cdr3_aa: CASRATGANTGELFF
j_call: TRBJ2-2; cdr3_length: 14; d_call: -; v_call: TRBV2; clone_size: once; cdr3_nt: TGTGCCATCTACCGGCAGGGGAACACCGGGGAGCTGTTTTTT; cdr3_aa: CAIYRQGNTGELFF
j_call: TRBJ1-1; cdr3_length: 18; d_call: TRBD1; v_call: TRBV18; clone_size: -; cdr3_nt: TGTGCCAGCTCACCTACCTGGGGGACAGGGGCGAAAGGCACTGAAGCTTTCTTT; cdr3_aa: CASSPTWGTGAKGTEAFF
j_call: TRBJ1-4; cdr3_length: 15; d_call: -; v_call: TRBV2; clone_size: few; cdr3_nt: TGTGCCAGCAGTGTCTTTGGGGTGGGCGGTGAAAAACTGTTTTTT; cdr3_aa: CASSVFGVGGEKLFF
j_call: TRBJ2-1; cdr3_length: 13; d_call: -; v_call: TRBV18; clone_size: once; cdr3_nt: TGTGCCAGCTCACCAACGAGGGCCCATGAGCAGTTCTTC; cdr3_aa: CASSPTRAHEQFF
j_call: TRBJ1-5; cdr3_length: 13; d_call: -; v_call: TRBV7-2; clone_size: few; cdr3_nt: TGTGCCAGCAGCTTTTCAACTAATCAGCCCCAGCATTTT; cdr3_aa: CASSFSTNQPQHF
j_call: TRBJ2-7; cdr3_length: 12; d_call: TRBD1; v_call: TRBV10-3; clone_size: -; cdr3_nt: TGTGCCATCGGGGGACAGGGGAACGAGCAGTACTTC; cdr3_aa: CAIGGQGNEQYF
j_call: TRBJ1-5; cdr3_length: 17; d_call: TRBD1; v_call: TRBV10-3; clone_size: -; cdr3_nt: TGTGCCATCAGTGACTCGGGGGCTCAGGGGGGCAATCAGCCCCAGCATTTT; cdr3_aa: CAISDSGAQGGNQPQHF
j_call: TRBJ1-3; cdr3_length: 16; d_call: -; v_call: TRBV5-4; clone_size: -; cdr3_nt: TGTGCCAGCAGCCGGGAGGGGAATACAAGGGGAAACACCATATATTTT; cdr3_aa: CASSREGNTRGNTIYF
j_call: TRBJ1-2; cdr3_length: 12; d_call: -; v_call: TRBV7-9; clone_size: once; cdr3_nt: TGTGCCAGCAGCTTAGAGGAGGCTGCTTACACCTTC; cdr3_aa: CASSLEEAAYTF
j_call: TRBJ1-5; cdr3_length: 12; d_call: -; v_call: TRBV6-5; clone_size: -; cdr3_nt: TGTGCCAGCAGCCCAAGGAATCAGCCCCAGCATTTT; cdr3_aa: CASSPRNQPQHF
j_call: TRBJ2-2; cdr3_length: 15; d_call: -; v_call: TRBV6-6; clone_size: -; cdr3_nt: TGTGCCAGCAGTTATCTAGGGGGAGGGTCCGGGGAGCTGTTTTTT; cdr3_aa: CASSYLGGGSGELFF
j_call: TRBJ1-2; cdr3_length: 13; d_call: -; v_call: TRBV5-6; clone_size: once; cdr3_nt: TGTGCCAGCAGCTTGGGAGAGCTATATGGCTACACCTTC; cdr3_aa: CASSLGELYGYTF
j_call: TRBJ1-3; cdr3_length: 12; d_call: -; v_call: TRBV28; clone_size: -; cdr3_nt: TGTGCCACACTAGCGGACCGAAACACCATATATTTT; cdr3_aa: CATLADRNTIYF
j_call: TRBJ2-1; cdr3_length: 18; d_call: TRBD2; v_call: TRBV9; clone_size: -; cdr3_nt: TGTGCCAGCAGCGGACTAGCGGGAGGGCCTATAACCTACAATGAGCAGTTCTTC; cdr3_aa: CASSGLAGGPITYNEQFF
j_call: TRBJ2-5; cdr3_length: 15; d_call: -; v_call: TRBV29-1; clone_size: -; cdr3_nt: TGCAGCGTTGACGTACACGAGGTCTACCAAGAGACCCAGTACTTC; cdr3_aa: CSVDVHEVYQETQYF
j_call: TRBJ1-2; cdr3_length: 14; d_call: -; v_call: TRBV5-5; clone_size: -; cdr3_nt: TGTGCCAGCAGCCAGTCCGGGACAAGGTATGGCTACACCTTC; cdr3_aa: CASSQSGTRYGYTF
j_call: TRBJ1-4; cdr3_length: 18; d_call: TRBD1; v_call: TRBV4-2; clone_size: -; cdr3_nt: TGTGCCAGCAGCCAAGAGGCAGGGGGCCTCCTCAATAATGAAAAACTGTTTTTT; cdr3_aa: CASSQEAGGLLNNEKLFF
j_call: TRBJ2-7; cdr3_length: 14; d_call: -; v_call: TRBV27; clone_size: -; cdr3_nt: TGTGCCAGCAGTTTTTGGGACCGCACCTACGAGCAGTACTTC; cdr3_aa: CASSFWDRTYEQYF
j_call: TRBJ1-1; cdr3_length: 13; d_call: TRBD1; v_call: TRBV11-2; clone_size: -; cdr3_nt: TGTGCCAGCAGCTTGGCAGGGGGCACTGAAGCTTTCTTT; cdr3_aa: CASSLAGGTEAFF